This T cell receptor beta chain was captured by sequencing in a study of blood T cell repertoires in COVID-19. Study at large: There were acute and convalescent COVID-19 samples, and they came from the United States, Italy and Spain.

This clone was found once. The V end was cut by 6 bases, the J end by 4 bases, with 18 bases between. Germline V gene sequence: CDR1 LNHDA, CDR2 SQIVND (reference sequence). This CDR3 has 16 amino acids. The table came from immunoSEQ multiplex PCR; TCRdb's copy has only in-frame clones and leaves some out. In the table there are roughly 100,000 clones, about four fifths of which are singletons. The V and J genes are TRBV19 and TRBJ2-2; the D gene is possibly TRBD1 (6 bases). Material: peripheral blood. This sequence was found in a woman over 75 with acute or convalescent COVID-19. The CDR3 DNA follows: TGTGCCAGTAGGGACACCGGGGACAAAATCACCGGGGAGCTGTTTTTT. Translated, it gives CASRDTGDKITGELFF.